These T cell receptor beta chains were read from a single sample in a study of T cell responses to AZD1222 COVID-19 vaccine. TCRdb's table, derived via immunoSEQ multiplex PCR, lists solely in-frame clones and lacks some. This sample has 150,000 to 160,000 clones; 87% occur once, and the top ten carry roughly 10%. The sample here was peripheral blood, taken 28 days after the second AZD1222 dose. These receptors originate from an adult who received the AZD1222 COVID-19 vaccine. The CDR3 runs from the conserved cysteine through the conserved F or W. The D gene is left open where the match is weak. A row's size may be missing; if present it is once, few, many or a size class.

cdr3_nt: TGCAGCGTAGACAGTACAGATACGCAGTATTTT
cdr3_aa: CSVDSTDTQYF
cdr3_length: 11
v_call: TRBV29-1
d_call: NA
clone_size: NA
j_call: TRBJ2-3

cdr3_nt: TGTGCCAGCAGCCGTCCAGTAATTGGGGAGACCCAGTACTTC
cdr3_aa: CASSRPVIGETQYF
cdr3_length: 14
v_call: TRBV28
d_call: NA
clone_size: NA
j_call: TRBJ2-5

cdr3_nt: TGTGCCAGCAGTTACCCGGAGGGGGGCAATCAGCCCCAGCATTTT
cdr3_aa: CASSYPEGGNQPQHF
cdr3_length: 15
v_call: TRBV6-6
d_call: NA
clone_size: NA
j_call: TRBJ1-5

cdr3_nt: TGTGCCAGCAGTTTAGACAGGGTTCGCACTGAAGCTTTCTTT
cdr3_aa: CASSLDRVRTEAFF
cdr3_length: 14
v_call: TRBV28
d_call: TRBD1
clone_size: NA
j_call: TRBJ1-1

cdr3_nt: TGTGCCAGCAGTTTGGCCGGCAGGGCCTACGAGCAGTACTTC
cdr3_aa: CASSLAGRAYEQYF
cdr3_length: 14
v_call: TRBV28
d_call: NA
clone_size: NA
j_call: TRBJ2-7

cdr3_nt: TGTGCCAGCAGTTTACAGCCAGGGGGCCCCTATGGCTACACCTTC
cdr3_aa: CASSLQPGGPYGYTF
cdr3_length: 15
v_call: TRBV27
d_call: TRBD1
clone_size: NA
j_call: TRBJ1-2

cdr3_nt: TGTGCCAGCAGCGGAACGCCAAGCGGGACCCAGTACTTC
cdr3_aa: CASSGTPSGTQYF
cdr3_length: 13
v_call: TRBV9
d_call: NA
clone_size: NA
j_call: TRBJ2-5

cdr3_nt: TGCAGCGCTCGGAATTACAGTTTGAACACCGGGGAGCTGTTTTTT
cdr3_aa: CSARNYSLNTGELFF
cdr3_length: 15
v_call: TRBV29-1
d_call: NA
clone_size: NA
j_call: TRBJ2-2

cdr3_nt: TGTGCTAGTGGTTTGTCGGTTAGCGGGAGCACTGAGCAGTTCTTC
cdr3_aa: CASGLSVSGSTEQFF
cdr3_length: 15
v_call: TRBV12-5
d_call: TRBD2
clone_size: NA
j_call: TRBJ2-1

cdr3_nt: TGTGCCAGCAGCCCGAAAGCCACCTCAAGGGCCAATCAGCCCCAGCATTTT
cdr3_aa: CASSPKATSRANQPQHF
cdr3_length: 17
v_call: TRBV7-8
d_call: NA
clone_size: NA
j_call: TRBJ1-5

cdr3_nt: TGTGCCAGCAGTCCACAACCCGGGACAGGGGGCTCCTACAATGAGCAGTTCTTC
cdr3_aa: CASSPQPGTGGSYNEQFF
cdr3_length: 18
v_call: TRBV6-2/TRBV6-3
d_call: TRBD1
clone_size: NA
j_call: TRBJ2-1

cdr3_nt: TGCGCCAGCATCGAAGGGACTAGCGGGAACAATGAGCAGTTCTTC
cdr3_aa: CASIEGTSGNNEQFF
cdr3_length: 15
v_call: TRBV5-1
d_call: TRBD2
clone_size: NA
j_call: TRBJ2-1

cdr3_nt: TGTGCCATCAGCCTAAAACAGGGGGCGACTGAAGCTTTCTTT
cdr3_aa: CAISLKQGATEAFF
cdr3_length: 14
v_call: TRBV10-3
d_call: TRBD1
clone_size: few
j_call: TRBJ1-1

cdr3_nt: TGTGCCACCAATGCAGGAGTCACCGGGGAGCTGTTTTTT
cdr3_aa: CATNAGVTGELFF
cdr3_length: 13
v_call: TRBV24-1
d_call: NA
clone_size: NA
j_call: TRBJ2-2

cdr3_nt: TGTGCCAGCAGCTTCAGAAGGTCTGGGGCCAACGTCCTGACTTTC
cdr3_aa: CASSFRRSGANVLTF
cdr3_length: 15
v_call: TRBV7-8
d_call: NA
clone_size: NA
j_call: TRBJ2-6

cdr3_nt: TGTGCCAGCAGTTCACTAGCGGGAGGCACCTACAATGAGCAGTTCTTC
cdr3_aa: CASSSLAGGTYNEQFF
cdr3_length: 16
v_call: TRBV28
d_call: TRBD2
clone_size: NA
j_call: TRBJ2-1

cdr3_nt: TGTGCCAGCAGCTTGGAACTGTCGGGAGCAGGCACAGATACGCAGTATTTT
cdr3_aa: CASSLELSGAGTDTQYF
cdr3_length: 17
v_call: TRBV11-2
d_call: NA
clone_size: NA
j_call: TRBJ2-3

cdr3_nt: TGTGCCAGCAGTTACACCAATAGCAATCAGCCCCAGCATTTT
cdr3_aa: CASSYTNSNQPQHF
cdr3_length: 14
v_call: TRBV6-6
d_call: NA
clone_size: NA
j_call: TRBJ1-5

cdr3_nt: TGTGCCAGCAGCTCCTCACGGACTAGGGGGACTGAAGCTTTCTTT
cdr3_aa: CASSSSRTRGTEAFF
cdr3_length: 15
v_call: TRBV5-4
d_call: NA
clone_size: few
j_call: TRBJ1-1

cdr3_nt: TGTGCCAGCAGCTTAGTGGGGGTCTACGAGCAGTACTTC
cdr3_aa: CASSLVGVYEQYF
cdr3_length: 13
v_call: TRBV7-8
d_call: NA
clone_size: NA
j_call: TRBJ2-7

cdr3_nt: TGTGCCAGCAGTTACCTGTCAGGGGTTGAGCAGTTCTTC
cdr3_aa: CASSYLSGVEQFF
cdr3_length: 13
v_call: TRBV6-2/TRBV6-3
d_call: NA
clone_size: NA
j_call: TRBJ2-1

cdr3_nt: TGTGCCACCAGTGATTCACTAGCGGGAGGAGCGGAGACCCAGTACTTC
cdr3_aa: CATSDSLAGGAETQYF
cdr3_length: 16
v_call: TRBV24-1
d_call: TRBD2
clone_size: NA
j_call: TRBJ2-5

cdr3_nt: TGTGCCAGCAGTCCGCCGGGGGCGGGTGCCTACGAGCAGTACTTC
cdr3_aa: CASSPPGAGAYEQYF
cdr3_length: 15
v_call: TRBV27
d_call: NA
clone_size: NA
j_call: TRBJ2-7

cdr3_nt: TGTGCCAGCACGAGGGGAGGGTGGGGCACTGAAGCTTTCTTT
cdr3_aa: CASTRGGWGTEAFF
cdr3_length: 14
v_call: TRBV28
d_call: NA
clone_size: few
j_call: TRBJ1-1

cdr3_nt: TGTGCCAGCCGGAGCGGGAGCACAGATACGCAGTATTTT
cdr3_aa: CASRSGSTDTQYF
cdr3_length: 13
v_call: TRBV7-9
d_call: NA
clone_size: few
j_call: TRBJ2-3

cdr3_nt: TGTGCCAGCAGCCTAAGGGTTGGGACCCAGAATGAGCAGTTCTTC
cdr3_aa: CASSLRVGTQNEQFF
cdr3_length: 15
v_call: TRBV7-3
d_call: NA
clone_size: NA
j_call: TRBJ2-1

cdr3_nt: TGCGCCAGCAGTGATGGGGACAGCGACCCCAATGAGCAGTTCTTC
cdr3_aa: CASSDGDSDPNEQFF
cdr3_length: 15
v_call: TRBV10-1
d_call: TRBD1
clone_size: NA
j_call: TRBJ2-1

cdr3_nt: TGCGCCAGCACCCCAACCGGCGGCCCAGATACGCAGTATTTT
cdr3_aa: CASTPTGGPDTQYF
cdr3_length: 14
v_call: TRBV5-1
d_call: NA
clone_size: NA
j_call: TRBJ2-3

cdr3_nt: TGCGCCAGCAGCATCGACAGCTATGGCTACACCTTC
cdr3_aa: CASSIDSYGYTF
cdr3_length: 12
v_call: TRBV5-1
d_call: NA
clone_size: NA
j_call: TRBJ1-2

cdr3_nt: TGTGCCAGCAGTGGACAGGGGGGAACGCAGTATTTT
cdr3_aa: CASSGQGGTQYF
cdr3_length: 12
v_call: TRBV27
d_call: TRBD1
clone_size: NA
j_call: TRBJ2-3

cdr3_nt: TGCAGTGCTAGTTCTAGCGGAAGCTCCTACGAGCAGTACTTC
cdr3_aa: CSASSSGSSYEQYF
cdr3_length: 14
v_call: TRBV20-1
d_call: TRBD2
clone_size: NA
j_call: TRBJ2-7

cdr3_nt: TGTGCCAGCAGCTTAGAGAGGGTCAGGGGCAATCAGCCCCAGCATTTT
cdr3_aa: CASSLERVRGNQPQHF
cdr3_length: 16
v_call: TRBV7-8
d_call: NA
clone_size: NA
j_call: TRBJ1-5

cdr3_nt: TGTGCCGTGGGGACAGGGGGCCCGAACACTGAAGCTTTCTTT
cdr3_aa: CAVGTGGPNTEAFF
cdr3_length: 14
v_call: TRBV10-3
d_call: TRBD1
clone_size: NA
j_call: TRBJ1-1

cdr3_nt: TGTGCCAGCGGAACAGGGTCCTCTGGAAACACCATATATTTT
cdr3_aa: CASGTGSSGNTIYF
cdr3_length: 14
v_call: TRBV6-4
d_call: NA
clone_size: NA
j_call: TRBJ1-3

cdr3_nt: TGTGCCTCCGGAGGGTGGAATGAGCAGTTCTTC
cdr3_aa: CASGGWNEQFF
cdr3_length: 11
v_call: TRBV28
d_call: NA
clone_size: NA
j_call: TRBJ2-1

cdr3_nt: TGTGCCAGCAGGGACAGTTCCTACGAGCAGTACTTC
cdr3_aa: CASRDSSYEQYF
cdr3_length: 12
v_call: TRBV27
d_call: NA
clone_size: NA
j_call: TRBJ2-7

cdr3_nt: TGTGCCAGTAGTACCACAGGGGGCTGGGGCAATCAGCCCCAGCATTTT
cdr3_aa: CASSTTGGWGNQPQHF
cdr3_length: 16
v_call: TRBV19
d_call: TRBD1
clone_size: NA
j_call: TRBJ1-5

cdr3_nt: TGTGCCAGCAGTCCCGCGGTGACAGCCTACGAGCAGTACTTC
cdr3_aa: CASSPAVTAYEQYF
cdr3_length: 14
v_call: TRBV6-6
d_call: NA
clone_size: NA
j_call: TRBJ2-7

cdr3_nt: TGTGCCAGCAGCCCCACCTTCGCGATCGGGGAGCTGTTTTTT
cdr3_aa: CASSPTFAIGELFF
cdr3_length: 14
v_call: TRBV7-2
d_call: NA
clone_size: NA
j_call: TRBJ2-2

cdr3_nt: TGTGCCAGTAATCAGGGGACGGGCACTGAAGCTTTCTTT
cdr3_aa: CASNQGTGTEAFF
cdr3_length: 13
v_call: TRBV19
d_call: NA
clone_size: once
j_call: TRBJ1-1

cdr3_nt: TGTGCCAGCACCCTGTGGAGGGGAGAGACCCAGTACTTC
cdr3_aa: CASTLWRGETQYF
cdr3_length: 13
v_call: TRBV11-2
d_call: NA
clone_size: NA
j_call: TRBJ2-5

cdr3_nt: TGTGCCACCGGCCCCACGGGACTAATTAGAGAAAAACTGTTTTTT
cdr3_aa: CATGPTGLIREKLFF
cdr3_length: 15
v_call: TRBV15
d_call: NA
clone_size: NA
j_call: TRBJ1-4

cdr3_nt: TGTGCCAGCAGCTTATGGGGTCCGAACTCTGGAAACACCATATATTTT
cdr3_aa: CASSLWGPNSGNTIYF
cdr3_length: 16
v_call: TRBV7-2
d_call: NA
clone_size: NA
j_call: TRBJ1-3

cdr3_nt: TGCGCCAGCAGCTTGTTCCGGGTGGCTAGCACCCGTGGCGGGGAGCTGTTTTTT
cdr3_aa: CASSLFRVASTRGGELFF
cdr3_length: 18
v_call: TRBV5-1
d_call: NA
clone_size: NA
j_call: TRBJ2-2

cdr3_nt: TGTGCCAGCAGTCTTCTAGCGGGAGTCGATGAGCAGTTCTTC
cdr3_aa: CASSLLAGVDEQFF
cdr3_length: 14
v_call: TRBV2
d_call: TRBD2
clone_size: NA
j_call: TRBJ2-1

cdr3_nt: TGTGCCAGCAGCCCCTCTGGGTCCTACATCGAGCAGTACTTC
cdr3_aa: CASSPSGSYIEQYF
cdr3_length: 14
v_call: TRBV6-5
d_call: NA
clone_size: NA
j_call: TRBJ2-7

cdr3_nt: TGTGCCAGCTCAGCCCTACAGGGGGAGACCCAGTACTTC
cdr3_aa: CASSALQGETQYF
cdr3_length: 13
v_call: TRBV18
d_call: TRBD1
clone_size: NA
j_call: TRBJ2-5

cdr3_nt: TGTGCCAGCTCACCACCGTCGCTAGCGGGAGTCGTCGGTGGGAATGAGCAGTTCTTC
cdr3_aa: CASSPPSLAGVVGGNEQFF
cdr3_length: 19
v_call: TRBV18
d_call: TRBD2
clone_size: NA
j_call: TRBJ2-1

cdr3_nt: TGCGCCAGCAGCACCAGGACAGGGGCGAACACTGAAGCTTTCTTT
cdr3_aa: CASSTRTGANTEAFF
cdr3_length: 15
v_call: TRBV5-1
d_call: TRBD1
clone_size: NA
j_call: TRBJ1-1

cdr3_nt: TGTGCCAGCGACAGGGGGTCTGGCTATGGCTACACCTTC
cdr3_aa: CASDRGSGYGYTF
cdr3_length: 13
v_call: TRBV12-3/TRBV12-4
d_call: TRBD1
clone_size: NA
j_call: TRBJ1-2

cdr3_nt: TGTGCCAGCAGCCTGCTCGGGCAACCCGCTGGGGCCAACGTCCTGACTTTC
cdr3_aa: CASSLLGQPAGANVLTF
cdr3_length: 17
v_call: TRBV5-6
d_call: NA
clone_size: NA
j_call: TRBJ2-6

cdr3_nt: TGTGCCAGCAGCTTAGACGGCCCCATGGAGCAGTTCTTC
cdr3_aa: CASSLDGPMEQFF
cdr3_length: 13
v_call: TRBV11-2
d_call: NA
clone_size: NA
j_call: TRBJ2-1

cdr3_nt: TGTGCCAGCAGCTTATATTCGAGCAATCAGCCCCAGCATTTT
cdr3_aa: CASSLYSSNQPQHF
cdr3_length: 14
v_call: TRBV7-2
d_call: NA
clone_size: NA
j_call: TRBJ1-5

cdr3_nt: TGTGCCTGGAGTCCACTCCTCCGAAGGGACACTGAAGCTTTCTTT
cdr3_aa: CAWSPLLRRDTEAFF
cdr3_length: 15
v_call: TRBV30
d_call: NA
clone_size: once
j_call: TRBJ1-1

cdr3_nt: TGTGCCAGCAGCCCGTCCCCCTCTGGAAACACCATATATTTT
cdr3_aa: CASSPSPSGNTIYF
cdr3_length: 14
v_call: TRBV14
d_call: NA
clone_size: NA
j_call: TRBJ1-3